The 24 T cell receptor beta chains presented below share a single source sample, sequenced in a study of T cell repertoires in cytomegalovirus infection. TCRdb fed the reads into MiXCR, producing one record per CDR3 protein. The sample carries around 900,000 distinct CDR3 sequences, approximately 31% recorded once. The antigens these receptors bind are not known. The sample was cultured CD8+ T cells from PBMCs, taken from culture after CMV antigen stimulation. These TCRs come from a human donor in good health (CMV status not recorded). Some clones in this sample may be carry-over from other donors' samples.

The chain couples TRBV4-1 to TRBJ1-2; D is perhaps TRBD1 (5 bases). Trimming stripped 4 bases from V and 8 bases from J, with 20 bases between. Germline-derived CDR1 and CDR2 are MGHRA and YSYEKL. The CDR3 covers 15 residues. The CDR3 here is CASSLSGGALMGYTF. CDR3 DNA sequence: TGCGCCAGCAGCCTATCCGGCGGGGCTTTAATGGGCTACACCTTC.

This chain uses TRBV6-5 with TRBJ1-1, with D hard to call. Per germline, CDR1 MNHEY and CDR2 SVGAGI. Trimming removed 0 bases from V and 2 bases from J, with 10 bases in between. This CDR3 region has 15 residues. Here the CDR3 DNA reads TGTGCCAGCAGTTACTCGTTGCACACTAACACTGAAGCTTTCTTT. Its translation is CASSYSLHTNTEAFF.

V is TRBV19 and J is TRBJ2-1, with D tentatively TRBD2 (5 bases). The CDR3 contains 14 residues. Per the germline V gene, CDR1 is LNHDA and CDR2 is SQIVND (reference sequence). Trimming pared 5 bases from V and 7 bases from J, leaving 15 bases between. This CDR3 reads CASSPRGLPNEQFF. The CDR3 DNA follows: TGTGCCAGTAGTCCCCGTGGACTGCCGAATGAGCAGTTCTTC.

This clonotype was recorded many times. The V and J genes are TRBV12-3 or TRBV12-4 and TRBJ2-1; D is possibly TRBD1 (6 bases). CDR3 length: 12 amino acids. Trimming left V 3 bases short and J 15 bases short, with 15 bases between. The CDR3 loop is CASSLGPTGMFF. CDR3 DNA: TGTGCCAGCAGTTTGGGTCCAACAGGGATGTTCTTC.

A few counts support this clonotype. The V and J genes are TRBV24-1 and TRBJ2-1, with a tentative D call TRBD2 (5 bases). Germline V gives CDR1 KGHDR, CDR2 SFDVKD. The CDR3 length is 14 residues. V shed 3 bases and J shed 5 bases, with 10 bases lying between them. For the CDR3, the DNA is TGTGCCACCAGTGATACTAGTGGGAACAATGAGCAGTTCTTC. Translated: CATSDTSGNNEQFF.

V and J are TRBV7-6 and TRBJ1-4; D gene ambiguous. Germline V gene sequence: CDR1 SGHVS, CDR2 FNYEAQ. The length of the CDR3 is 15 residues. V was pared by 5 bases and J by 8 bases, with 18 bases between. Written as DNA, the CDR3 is TGTGCCAGCAGCAAGTCGGGGTCCCCTACGGAAAAACTGTTTTTT. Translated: CASSKSGSPTEKLFF.

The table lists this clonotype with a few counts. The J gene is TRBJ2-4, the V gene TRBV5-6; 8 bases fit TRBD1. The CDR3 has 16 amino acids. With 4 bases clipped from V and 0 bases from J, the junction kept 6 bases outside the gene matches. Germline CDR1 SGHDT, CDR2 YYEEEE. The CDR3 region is CASSNPRGRAKNIQYF. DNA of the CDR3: TGTGCCAGCAGCAATCCCAGGGGGCGAGCCAAAAACATTCAGTACTTC.

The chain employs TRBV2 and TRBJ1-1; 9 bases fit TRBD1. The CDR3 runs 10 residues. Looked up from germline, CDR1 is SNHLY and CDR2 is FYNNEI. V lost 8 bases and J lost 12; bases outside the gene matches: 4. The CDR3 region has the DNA TGTGCCAGCTTGGGGACAGGGACTTTCTTT. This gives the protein CASLGTGTFF. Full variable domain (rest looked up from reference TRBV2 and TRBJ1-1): EPEVTQTPSHQVTQMGQEVILRCVPISNHLYFYWYRQILGQKVEFLVSFYNNEISEKSEIFDDQFSVERPDGSNFTLKIRSTKLEDSAMYFCASLGTGTFFGQGTRLTVV.

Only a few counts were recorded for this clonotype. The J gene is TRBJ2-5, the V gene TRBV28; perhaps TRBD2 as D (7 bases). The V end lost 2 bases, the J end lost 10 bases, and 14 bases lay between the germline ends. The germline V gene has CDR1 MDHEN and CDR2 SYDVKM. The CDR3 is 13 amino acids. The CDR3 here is CASSLGGGGDQYF. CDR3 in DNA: TGTGCCAGCAGTTTAGGGGGGGGCGGCGACCAGTACTTC.

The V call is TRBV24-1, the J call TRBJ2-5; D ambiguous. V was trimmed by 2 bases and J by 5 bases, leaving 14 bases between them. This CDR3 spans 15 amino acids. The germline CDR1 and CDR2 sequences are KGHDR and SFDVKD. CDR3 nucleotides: TGTGCCACCAGTGATTCTCAGCGTTCGGGTGAGACCCAGTACTTC. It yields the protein CATSDSQRSGETQYF.

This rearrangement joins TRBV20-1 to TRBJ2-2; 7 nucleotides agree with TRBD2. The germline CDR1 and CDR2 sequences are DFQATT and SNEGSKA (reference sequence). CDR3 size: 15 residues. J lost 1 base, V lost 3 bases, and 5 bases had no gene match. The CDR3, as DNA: TGCAGTGCTAGTATTCCGGGGGGGAACACCGGGGAGCTGTTTTTT. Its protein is CSASIPGGNTGELFF.

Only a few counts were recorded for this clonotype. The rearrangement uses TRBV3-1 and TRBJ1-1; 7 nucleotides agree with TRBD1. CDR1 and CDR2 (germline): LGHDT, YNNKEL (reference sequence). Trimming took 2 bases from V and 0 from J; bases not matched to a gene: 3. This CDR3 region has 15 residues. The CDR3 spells CASSQLGGLNTEAFF. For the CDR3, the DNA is TGTGCCAGCAGCCAATTAGGGGGCTTGAACACTGAAGCTTTCTTT.

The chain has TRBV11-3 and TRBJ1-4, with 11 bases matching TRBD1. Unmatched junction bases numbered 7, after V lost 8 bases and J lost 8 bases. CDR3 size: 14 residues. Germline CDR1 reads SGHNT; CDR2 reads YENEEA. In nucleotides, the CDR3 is TGTGCCAGCCCCTCGGGGGACAGGGGGGAAAAACTGTTTTTT. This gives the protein CASPSGDRGEKLFF.

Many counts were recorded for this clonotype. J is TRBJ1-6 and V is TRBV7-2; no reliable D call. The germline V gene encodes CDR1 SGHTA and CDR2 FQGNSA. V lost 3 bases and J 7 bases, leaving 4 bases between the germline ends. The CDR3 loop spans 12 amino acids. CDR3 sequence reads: CASSLLNSPLHF. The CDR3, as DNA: TGTGCCAGCAGCTTGCTAAATTCACCCCTCCACTTT.

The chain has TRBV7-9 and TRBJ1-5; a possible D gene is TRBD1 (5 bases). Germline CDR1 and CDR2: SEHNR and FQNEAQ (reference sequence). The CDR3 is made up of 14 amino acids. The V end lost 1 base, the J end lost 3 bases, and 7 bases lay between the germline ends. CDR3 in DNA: TGTGCCAGCAGCTTAGAGACAGCCAATCAGCCCCAGCATTTT. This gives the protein CASSLETANQPQHF.

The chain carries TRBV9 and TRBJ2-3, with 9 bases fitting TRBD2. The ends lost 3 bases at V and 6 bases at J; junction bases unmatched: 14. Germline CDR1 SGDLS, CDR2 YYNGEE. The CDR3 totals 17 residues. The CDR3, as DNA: TGTGCCAGCAGCGGACGCTGGGCTAGCGGGGAGAGGGATACGCAGTATTTT. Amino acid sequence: CASSGRWASGERDTQYF.

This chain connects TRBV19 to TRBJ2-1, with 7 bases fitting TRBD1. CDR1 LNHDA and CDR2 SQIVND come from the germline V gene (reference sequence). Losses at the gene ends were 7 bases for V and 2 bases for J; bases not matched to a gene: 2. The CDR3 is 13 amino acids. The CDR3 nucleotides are TGTGCCAGTAATCAGGGGGCCTACAATGAGCAGTTCTTC. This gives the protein CASNQGAYNEQFF.

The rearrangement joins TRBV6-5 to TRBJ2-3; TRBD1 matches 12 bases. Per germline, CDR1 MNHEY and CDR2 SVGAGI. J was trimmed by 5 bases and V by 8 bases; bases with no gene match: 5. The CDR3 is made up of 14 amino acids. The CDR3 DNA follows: TGTGCCAGCGGGGACAGGGGGCGTTTAGATACGCAGTATTTT. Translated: CASGDRGRLDTQYF.

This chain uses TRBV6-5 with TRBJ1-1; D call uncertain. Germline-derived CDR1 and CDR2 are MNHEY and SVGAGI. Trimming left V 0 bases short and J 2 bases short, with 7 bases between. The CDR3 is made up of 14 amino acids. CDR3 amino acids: CASSYSDFNTEAFF. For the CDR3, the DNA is TGTGCCAGCAGTTACTCGGACTTTAACACTGAAGCTTTCTTT.

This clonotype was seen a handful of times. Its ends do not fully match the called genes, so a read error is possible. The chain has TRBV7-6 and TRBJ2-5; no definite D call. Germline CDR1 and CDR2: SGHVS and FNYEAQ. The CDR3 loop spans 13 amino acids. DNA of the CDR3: TGTGCTAGCAGCCCCGACTTCGGAGAGACCCAGTACTTC. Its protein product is CASSPDFGETQYF.

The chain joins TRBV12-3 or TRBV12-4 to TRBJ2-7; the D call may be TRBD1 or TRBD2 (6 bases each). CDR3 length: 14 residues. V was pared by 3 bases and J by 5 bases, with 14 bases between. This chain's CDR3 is CASSLGGGMNEQYF. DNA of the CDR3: TGTGCCAGCAGTTTGGGGGGCGGTATGAACGAGCAGTACTTC.

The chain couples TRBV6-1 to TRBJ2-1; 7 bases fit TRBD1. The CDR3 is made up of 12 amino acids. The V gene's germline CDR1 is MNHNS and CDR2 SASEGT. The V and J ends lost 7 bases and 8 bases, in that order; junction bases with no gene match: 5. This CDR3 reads CASNLDRDEQFF. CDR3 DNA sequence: TGTGCCAGCAACCTCGACAGGGATGAGCAGTTCTTC.

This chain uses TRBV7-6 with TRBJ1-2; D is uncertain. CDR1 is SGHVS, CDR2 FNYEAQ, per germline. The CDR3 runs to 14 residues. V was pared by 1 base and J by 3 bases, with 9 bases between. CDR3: CASSLGPQHYGYTF. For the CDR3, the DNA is TGTGCCAGCAGCTTAGGCCCACAACACTATGGCTACACCTTC. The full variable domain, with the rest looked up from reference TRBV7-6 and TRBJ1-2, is GAGVSQSPRYKVTKRGQDVALRCDPISGHVSLYWYRQALGQGPEFLTYFNYEAQQDKSGLPNDRFSAERPEGSISTLTIQRTEQRDSAMYRCASSLGPQHYGYTFGSGTRLTVV.

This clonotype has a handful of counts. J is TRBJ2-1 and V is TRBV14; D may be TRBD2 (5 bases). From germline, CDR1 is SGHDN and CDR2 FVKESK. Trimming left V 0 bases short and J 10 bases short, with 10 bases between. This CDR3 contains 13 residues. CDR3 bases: TGTGCCAGCAGCCAAGAACGGGGAACAGAGCAGTTCTTC. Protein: CASSQERGTEQFF.